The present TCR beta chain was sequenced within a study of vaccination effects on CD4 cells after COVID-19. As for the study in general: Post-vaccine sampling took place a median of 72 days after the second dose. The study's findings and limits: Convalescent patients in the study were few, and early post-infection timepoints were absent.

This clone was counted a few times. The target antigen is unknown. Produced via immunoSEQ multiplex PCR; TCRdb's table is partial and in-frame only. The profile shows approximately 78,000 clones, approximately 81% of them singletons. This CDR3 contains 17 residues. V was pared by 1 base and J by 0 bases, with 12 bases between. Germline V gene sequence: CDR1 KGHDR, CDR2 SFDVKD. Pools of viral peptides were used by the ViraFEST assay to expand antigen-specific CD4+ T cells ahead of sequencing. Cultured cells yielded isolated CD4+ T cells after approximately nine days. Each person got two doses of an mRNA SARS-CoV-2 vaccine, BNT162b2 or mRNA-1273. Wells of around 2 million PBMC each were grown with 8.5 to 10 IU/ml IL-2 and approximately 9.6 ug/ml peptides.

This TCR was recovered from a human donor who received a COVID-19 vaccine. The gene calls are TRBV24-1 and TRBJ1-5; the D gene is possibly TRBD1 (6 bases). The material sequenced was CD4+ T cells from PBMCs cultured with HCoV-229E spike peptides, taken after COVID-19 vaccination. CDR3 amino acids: CATSDFSNRVSNQPQHF. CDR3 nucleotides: TGTGCCACCAGTGATTTCTCTAACAGGGTTAGCAATCAGCCCCAGCATTTT.